Included here is one T cell receptor beta chain sequence, with context. Its target is unknown. These data belong to a study of CD8 T cells in ankylosing spondylitis. Overall study findings and caveats: Earlier literature documents some of the motif variants in reactive arthritis synovial fluid and blood. Disease-linked clones reportedly concentrated significantly in matched ankylosing spondylitis synovial fluid. Peripheral blood held disease-linked clones only at relatively low frequency, and these were CD8+. A motif in TCR beta, a set of under ten highly homologous variants, appeared characteristic of ankylosing spondylitis blood.

With molecular barcodes, quantitative 5'-RACE was used to make the TCR beta libraries. Using its own MiXCR run on the 5' RACE reads, TCRdb lists one record per CDR3 protein. The repertoire consists of 700,000 or so distinct CDR3 sequences, with under 20% occurring once and the leading ten covering 15% to 20%. This TCR was recovered from a male donor with ankylosing spondylitis. Sequenced: blood, either unsorted or a sorted T cell fraction (not recorded which).

The CDR3 spells CASSFLTGATGELFF. DNA of the CDR3: TGTGCCAGCAGTTTCCTCACAGGGGCCACCGGGGAGCTGTTTTTT. The V and J genes are TRBV12-3 or TRBV12-4 and TRBJ2-2, with 7 positions matching TRBD1. V shed 3 bases and J 4 bases; nucleotides not matched to a gene: 5. This CDR3 has 15 amino acids.